This TCR beta chain was sequenced during a study of blood T cell repertoires in COVID-19. Study-level background: Both acute and convalescent COVID-19 samples were obtained from the United States, Italy and Spain.

With 0 bases removed from V and 0 bases from J, the gap between germline ends came to 16 bases. The CDR3 spans 18 residues. From germline, CDR1 is SGHTA and CDR2 FQGNSA. The data were produced by immunoSEQ multiplex PCR, yet TCRdb's version contains in-frame clones alone and is incomplete. The top ten clones hold 2% to 2.5% of a sample with over 55,000 clones, approximately 92% of them seen once. What was sequenced was peripheral blood. This clonotype was sampled from a man between 60 and 75 years old with acute or convalescent COVID-19. V and J are TRBV7-2 and TRBJ2-3; possible D gene TRBD2, 6 bases. The CDR3 nucleotides are TGTGCCAGCAGCTTAGCGAATCGCGGGATCGTTAGCACAGATACGCAGTATTTT. It yields the protein CASSLANRGIVSTDTQYF.